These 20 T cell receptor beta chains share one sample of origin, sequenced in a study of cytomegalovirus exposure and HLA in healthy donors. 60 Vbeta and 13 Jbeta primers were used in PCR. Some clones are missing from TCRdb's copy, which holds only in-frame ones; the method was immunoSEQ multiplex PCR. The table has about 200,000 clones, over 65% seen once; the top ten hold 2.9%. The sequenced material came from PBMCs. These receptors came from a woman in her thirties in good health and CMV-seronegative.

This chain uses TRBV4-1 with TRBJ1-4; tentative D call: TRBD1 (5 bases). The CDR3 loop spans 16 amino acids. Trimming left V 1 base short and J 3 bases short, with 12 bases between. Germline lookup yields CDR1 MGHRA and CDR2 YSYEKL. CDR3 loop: CASSQAGSPSNEKLFF. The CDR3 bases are TGCGCCAGCAGCCAAGCAGGGTCGCCTTCTAATGAAAAACTGTTTTTT.

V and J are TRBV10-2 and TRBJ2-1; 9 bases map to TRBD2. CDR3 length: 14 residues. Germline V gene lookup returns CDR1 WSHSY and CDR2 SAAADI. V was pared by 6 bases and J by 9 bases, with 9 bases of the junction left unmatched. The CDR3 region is CASSPGLARGEQFF. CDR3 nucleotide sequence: TGCGCCAGCAGCCCCGGACTAGCGCGGGGTGAGCAGTTCTTC.

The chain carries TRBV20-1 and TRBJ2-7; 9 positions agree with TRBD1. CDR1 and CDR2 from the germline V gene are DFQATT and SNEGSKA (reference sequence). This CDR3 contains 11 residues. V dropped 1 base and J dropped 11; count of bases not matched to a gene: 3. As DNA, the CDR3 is TGCAGTGCTAGAGGATGGGACAGGGAGTACTTC. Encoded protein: CSARGWDREYF.

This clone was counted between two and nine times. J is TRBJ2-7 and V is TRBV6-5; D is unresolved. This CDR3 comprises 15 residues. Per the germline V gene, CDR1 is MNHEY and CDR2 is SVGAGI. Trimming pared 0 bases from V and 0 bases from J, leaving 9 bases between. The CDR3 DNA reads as TGTGCCAGCAGTTACTCGGCCCTTTTCTCCTACGAGCAGTACTTC. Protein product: CASSYSALFSYEQYF.

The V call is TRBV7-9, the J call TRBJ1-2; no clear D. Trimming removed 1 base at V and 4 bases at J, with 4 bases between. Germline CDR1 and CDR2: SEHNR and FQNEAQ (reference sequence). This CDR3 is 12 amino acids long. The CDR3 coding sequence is TGTGCCAGCAGCTTAGTCGGCTATGGCTACACCTTC. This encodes CASSLVGYGYTF.

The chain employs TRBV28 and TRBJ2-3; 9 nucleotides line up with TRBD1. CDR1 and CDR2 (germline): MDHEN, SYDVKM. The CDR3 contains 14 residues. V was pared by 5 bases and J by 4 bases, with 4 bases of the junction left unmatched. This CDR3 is CASSGTGGADTQYF. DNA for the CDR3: TGTGCCAGCAGTGGCACAGGGGGCGCAGATACGCAGTATTTT.

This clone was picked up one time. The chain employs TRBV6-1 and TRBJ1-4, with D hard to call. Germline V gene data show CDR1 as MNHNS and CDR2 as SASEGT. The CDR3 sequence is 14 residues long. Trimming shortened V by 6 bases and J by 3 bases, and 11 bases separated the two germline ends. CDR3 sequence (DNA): TGTGCCAGCAGCGTATACCCGGCTAATGAAAAACTGTTTTTT. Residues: CASSVYPANEKLFF.

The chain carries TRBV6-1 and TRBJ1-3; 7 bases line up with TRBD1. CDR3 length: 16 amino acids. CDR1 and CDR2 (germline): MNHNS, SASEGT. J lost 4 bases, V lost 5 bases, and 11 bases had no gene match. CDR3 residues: CASSQGEGAEGNTIYF. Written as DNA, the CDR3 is TGTGCCAGCAGTCAAGGCGAGGGGGCAGAAGGAAACACCATATATTTT.

The DNA of the CDR3 is TGTGCCACCCAGGAGAGGGTCTATGGCTACACCTTC. It encodes CATQERVYGYTF. V is TRBV2 and J is TRBJ1-2; D not certain. Trimming cost V 10 bases and J 4 bases, with 13 bases left between them. This CDR3 has 12 amino acids. Germline V lookup: CDR1 SNHLY, CDR2 FYNNEI. Looking up the rest from reference TRBV2 and TRBJ1-2 gives the full variable domain: EPEVTQTPSHQVTQMGQEVILRCVPISNHLYFYWYRQILGQKVEFLVSFYNNEISEKSEIFDDQFSVERPDGSNFTLKIRSTKLEDSAMYFCATQERVYGYTFGSGTRLTVV.

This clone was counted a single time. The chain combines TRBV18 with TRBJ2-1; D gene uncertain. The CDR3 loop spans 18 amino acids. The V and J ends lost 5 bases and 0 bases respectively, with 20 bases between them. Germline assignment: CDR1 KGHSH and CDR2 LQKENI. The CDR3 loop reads CASSIYFSPSSSYNEQFF. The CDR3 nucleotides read TGTGCCAGCTCAATCTACTTTAGTCCCTCAAGCTCCTACAATGAGCAGTTCTTC.

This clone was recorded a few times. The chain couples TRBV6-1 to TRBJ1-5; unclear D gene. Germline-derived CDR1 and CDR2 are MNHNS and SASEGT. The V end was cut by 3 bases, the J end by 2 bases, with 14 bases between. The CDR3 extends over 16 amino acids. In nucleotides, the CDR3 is TGTGCCAGCAGTGAGGGCCGGGGATATGGCAATCAGCCCCAGCATTTT. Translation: CASSEGRGYGNQPQHF.

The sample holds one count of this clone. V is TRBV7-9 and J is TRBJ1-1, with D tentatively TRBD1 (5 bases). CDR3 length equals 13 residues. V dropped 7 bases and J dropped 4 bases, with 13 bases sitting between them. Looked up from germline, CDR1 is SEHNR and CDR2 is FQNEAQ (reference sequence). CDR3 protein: CASTPRRGTEAFF. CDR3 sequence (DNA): TGTGCCAGCACCCCCCGTAGGGGCACTGAAGCTTTCTTT.

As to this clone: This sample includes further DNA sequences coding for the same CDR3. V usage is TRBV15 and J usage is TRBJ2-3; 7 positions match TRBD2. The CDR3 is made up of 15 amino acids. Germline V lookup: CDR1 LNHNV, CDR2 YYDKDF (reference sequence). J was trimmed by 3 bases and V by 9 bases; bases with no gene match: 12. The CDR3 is CATSREVSGTDTQYF. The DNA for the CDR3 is TGTGCCACTAGCCGGGAGGTTAGCGGGACAGATACGCAGTATTTT.

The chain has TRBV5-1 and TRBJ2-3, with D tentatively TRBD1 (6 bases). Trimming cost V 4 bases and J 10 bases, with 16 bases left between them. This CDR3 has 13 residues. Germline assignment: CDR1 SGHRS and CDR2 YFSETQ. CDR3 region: CASSPRTDSSQYF. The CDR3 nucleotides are TGCGCCAGCAGCCCTAGGACAGATTCATCGCAGTATTTT.

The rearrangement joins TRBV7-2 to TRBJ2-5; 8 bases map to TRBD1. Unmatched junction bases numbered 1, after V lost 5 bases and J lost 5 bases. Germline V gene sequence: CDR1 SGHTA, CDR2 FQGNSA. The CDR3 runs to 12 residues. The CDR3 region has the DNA TGTGCCAGCAGCCGACAGGGGGAGACCCAGTACTTC. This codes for CASSRQGETQYF.

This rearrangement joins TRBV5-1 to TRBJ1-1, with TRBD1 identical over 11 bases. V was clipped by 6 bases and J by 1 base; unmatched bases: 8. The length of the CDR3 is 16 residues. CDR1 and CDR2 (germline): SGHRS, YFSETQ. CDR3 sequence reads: CASKPGQGGSNTEAFF. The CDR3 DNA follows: TGCGCCAGCAAACCGGGACAGGGGGGCTCGAACACTGAAGCTTTCTTT.

The CDR3 bases are TGTGCCAGCAGCTTTGGACAGGGAGAATATGGCTACACCTTC. This translates into CASSFGQGEYGYTF. This chain joins TRBV7-3 and TRBJ1-2, with TRBD1 identical over 8 bases. The CDR3 length is 14 residues. The ends lost 3 bases at V and 5 bases at J; junction bases unmatched: 5. Per the germline V gene, CDR1 is SGHTA and CDR2 is FQGTGA.

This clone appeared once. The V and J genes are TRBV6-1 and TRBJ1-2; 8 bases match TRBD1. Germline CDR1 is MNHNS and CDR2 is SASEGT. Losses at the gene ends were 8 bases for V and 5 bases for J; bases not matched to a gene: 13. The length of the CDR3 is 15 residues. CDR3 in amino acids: CASLDRGHGLYGYTF. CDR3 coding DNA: TGTGCCAGCCTTGACAGGGGTCATGGTTTGTATGGCTACACCTTC.

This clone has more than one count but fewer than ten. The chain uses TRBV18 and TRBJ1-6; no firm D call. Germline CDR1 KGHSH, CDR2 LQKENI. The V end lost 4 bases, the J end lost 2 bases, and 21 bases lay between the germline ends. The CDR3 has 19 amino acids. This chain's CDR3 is CASSQINLIWQTYNSPLHF. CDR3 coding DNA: TGTGCCAGCTCACAGATCAACCTTATTTGGCAGACCTATAATTCACCCCTCCACTTT.

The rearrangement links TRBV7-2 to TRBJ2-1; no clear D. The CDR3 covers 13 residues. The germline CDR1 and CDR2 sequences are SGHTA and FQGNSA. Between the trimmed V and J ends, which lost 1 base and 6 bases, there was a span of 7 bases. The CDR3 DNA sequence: TGTGCCAGCAGCTTAGTACCCAGCAATGAGCAGTTCTTC. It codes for CASSLVPSNEQFF.